This is a list of T cell receptor beta chains from one sample in a study of cytomegalovirus exposure and HLA in healthy donors. Sequencing was performed with immunoSEQ multiplex PCR; in TCRdb, only in-frame clones are kept and a portion is missing. The sample contains 130,000 or so clones, approximately 82% of which appear only once. Sequenced material: PBMCs. The receptors were sampled from a woman between 18 and 29 years old in good health and CMV-seropositive. Each CDR3 is given without its conserved first and last residue. Size values are once, few and many counts, or a class for expanded clones, and some rows have none.

TRBJ1-1 | TRBV14 | - | ASSQEAHYEAF
TRBJ1-5 | TRBV25-1 | - | ASSVSELNQPQH
TRBJ2-7 | TRBV9 | once | ASSAGGAGYEQY
TRBJ1-1 | TRBV6-1 | - | ASSSRLETEAF
TRBJ2-1 | TRBV4-1 | - | ASSHPDGISSYNEQF
TRBJ2-1 | TRBV7-7 | - | ASSLSGGNEQF
TRBJ2-1 | TRBV19 | - | ASSPPTFGGANEQF
TRBJ1-1 | TRBV27 | - | ASSFGGQGNEAF
TRBJ2-1 | TRBV5-1 | - | ASSLGQGPYNEQF
TRBJ1-1 | TRBV6-6 | - | ASSRQRNTEAF
TRBJ1-4 | TRBV27 | - | ASRPRGGEKLF
TRBJ1-6 | TRBV9 | once | ASSVNNSPLH
TRBJ1-2 | TRBV25-1 | few | ASSESGQEYRGGGYT
TRBJ1-5 | TRBV6-5 | - | ASRSGPGDNQPQH
TRBJ1-2 | TRBV27 | - | ASSFGVQGAPGYT
TRBJ1-5 | TRBV6-5 | - | ASSSRSRNQPQH
TRBJ1-1 | TRBV29-1 | - | SANPSVSGSTEAF
TRBJ2-7 | TRBV27 | - | ASSLNRARTYEQY
TRBJ1-1 | TRBV5-1 | - | ASSLDRGYTEAF
TRBJ2-1 | TRBV4-1 | - | ASSQVASRNEQF
TRBJ2-5 | TRBV7-2 | - | ASSLPSGGGGETQY
TRBJ2-5 | TRBV28 | - | ASSLTGLEQY
TRBJ2-3 | TRBV20-1 | - | SARDRDTQY
TRBJ2-3 | TRBV4-1 | - | ASSPWESTDTQY
TRBJ2-1 | TRBV5-1 | - | ASSLAGGEQF
TRBJ1-5 | TRBV25-1 | - | ASSEKGGDQPQH
TRBJ1-3 | TRBV18 | - | ASSPQPDFSGNTIY
TRBJ2-1 | TRBV19 | - | ASSIGISSLYEQF
TRBJ2-3 | TRBV10-1 | once | ASRGGWGDLPLTDTQY
TRBJ1-5 | TRBV7-2 | - | ASSLVSEVGQPQH
TRBJ1-4 | TRBV6-5 | once | ASSHRRAGNEKLF
TRBJ1-1 | TRBV28 | - | ASSNDPGENTEAF
TRBJ2-7 | TRBV5-4 | - | ASSLSWRGGGNEQY
TRBJ1-1 | TRBV16 | - | ASSQAAGKGTEAF
TRBJ2-2 | TRBV19 | - | ASSTGLAGGTPNTGELF
TRBJ2-7 | TRBV6-6 | - | ASSPGLAGGKYEQY
TRBJ1-5 | TRBV5-6 | - | ASSLGGEWQPQH
TRBJ2-1 | TRBV4-2 | - | ASSQAGTGAPEQF
TRBJ2-3 | TRBV2 | - | ASSELAGDTDTQY
TRBJ2-5 | TRBV28 | once | ASRRQGAGKQETQY
TRBJ2-5 | TRBV7-7 | - | ASSYGSGGAETQY
TRBJ1-1 | TRBV4-2 | - | ASSLGLSTEAF
TRBJ2-1 | TRBV6-1 | - | ASSEIGTGLAQF
TRBJ1-1 | TRBV6-5 | - | ASSLGQMNTEAF
TRBJ1-1 | TRBV10-3 | - | AISEQGTDTEAF
TRBJ2-1 | TRBV4-2 | few | ASSQAGGEGHEQF
TRBJ2-2 | TRBV18 | - | ASSATDRGMNGELF
TRBJ1-6 | TRBV6-4 | - | ASSDPGSPLH
TRBJ2-2 | TRBV15 | few | ATSSQDRENTGELF
TRBJ2-5 | TRBV11-3 | - | ASSLGGLVETQY
TRBJ1-1 | TRBV28 | - | ASSLGGRGAF
TRBJ1-1 | TRBV2 | few | ASSETVALAEAF
TRBJ2-1 | TRBV1 | few | TSSDGFGTSVHNEQF
TRBJ2-1 | TRBV7-6 | - | ASSLVAGGSNEQF
TRBJ1-5 | TRBV30 | - | AWGGTGEGQPQH
TRBJ2-4 | TRBV5-4 | - | ASSLGDRVH
TRBJ1-2 | TRBV6-5 | once | ASSSEGGGGYT